The 20 T cell receptor beta chains below all came from one sample that was sequenced in a study of blood T cell repertoires in COVID-19. Sequencing was performed with immunoSEQ multiplex PCR; in TCRdb, only in-frame clones are kept and a portion is missing. The table shows more than 95,000 clones, with about 92% occurring only once. The specimen sequenced was peripheral blood. All receptors come from a woman aged 80 or older in a cohort sampled during active COVID-19.

The gene calls are TRBV11-2 and TRBJ2-5; D gene uncertain. Germline CDR1 reads SGHAT; CDR2 reads FQNNGV. CDR3 length: 17 amino acids. Trimming pared 2 bases from V and 1 base from J, leaving 17 bases between. CDR3 bases: TGTGCCAGCAGCTTAACTACAAGGCCCAAATTCCAAGAGACCCAGTACTTC. This translates into CASSLTTRPKFQETQYF.

This clone is a singleton in its sample. This sequence joins TRBV3-1 (or the pseudogene TRBV3-2) and TRBJ2-1; TRBD1 matches 10 bases. Germline V CDR1 and CDR2: LGHDT, YNNKEL (reference sequence). J was trimmed by 8 bases and V by 1 base; bases with no gene match: 5. The CDR3 sequence is 15 residues long. CDR3 bases: TGTGCCAGCAGCCAAGGGACAGGGGGAAGGTATGAGCAGTTCTTC. Its protein product is CASSQGTGGRYEQFF.

The CDR3 region is CSVIPGSEQYF. The CDR3 DNA is TGCAGCGTCATTCCTGGTAGCGAGCAGTACTTC. V and J are TRBV29-1 and TRBJ2-7; D is uncertain. CDR1 SQVTM and CDR2 ANQGSEA come from the germline V gene. V lost 6 bases and J lost 6, with 12 bases in between. CDR3 size: 11 residues.

J is TRBJ2-1 and V is TRBV19; TRBD2 matches 11 bases. Losses at the gene ends were 4 bases for V and 4 bases for J; bases not matched to a gene: 3. Germline V lookup: CDR1 LNHDA, CDR2 SQIVND (reference sequence). The length of the CDR3 is 15 residues. The CDR3 bases are TGTGCCAGTAGTACGGGACTAGCGGTATACAATGAGCAGTTCTTC. As protein: CASSTGLAVYNEQFF.

The chain employs TRBV27 and TRBJ1-4, with 9 bases identical to TRBD1. Germline assignment: CDR1 MNHEY and CDR2 SMNVEV (reference sequence). V dropped 6 bases and J dropped 10; count of bases not matched to a gene: 9. The CDR3 sequence is 14 residues long. The CDR3 region is CASSRTGASSKLFF. In DNA, the CDR3 is TGTGCCAGCAGCCGGACAGGGGCCTCGTCAAAACTGTTTTTT.

The gene calls are TRBV6-5 and TRBJ2-7, with 12 bases aligning to TRBD2. The junction had 1 base not matched to a gene; V was cut back by 6 bases and J by 1 base. The germline gives CDR1 MNHEY, CDR2 SVGAGI. The length of the CDR3 is 14 residues. CDR3 DNA sequence: TGTGCCAGCAGCCTAGCGGGAGGGTCCTACGAGCAGTACTTC. This translates into CASSLAGGSYEQYF.

This chain joins TRBV19 and TRBJ2-7; TRBD2 might be the D (6 bases). This CDR3 comprises 16 residues. V lost 9 bases to trimming and J lost 6 bases, with 27 bases between them. The germline gives CDR1 LNHDA, CDR2 SQIVND (reference sequence). The CDR3 sequence is CASGPLRSGLPPEQYF. For the CDR3, the DNA is TGTGCCAGCGGCCCCCTCCGTAGCGGCCTCCCCCCCGAGCAGTACTTC.

The chain employs TRBV19 and TRBJ1-1; 10 bases align to TRBD1. Germline V lookup: CDR1 LNHDA, CDR2 SQIVND (reference sequence). The CDR3 is 14 residues long. V trimming: 7 bases; J trimming: 6 bases; junction bases outside the gene matches: 8. The CDR3 nucleotides are TGTGCCAGTATAGGGACAGGGGAAGTCGCTGAAGCTTTCTTT. It codes for CASIGTGEVAEAFF.

The chain joins TRBV9 to TRBJ2-3, with 7 bases fitting TRBD2. The ends lost 0 bases at V and 0 bases at J; junction bases unmatched: 1. CDR1 and CDR2 (germline): SGDLS, YYNGEE. The length of the CDR3 is 15 residues. CDR3 coding DNA: TGTGCCAGCAGCGTAGCTAGCGGTAGCACAGATACGCAGTATTTT. Translated: CASSVASGSTDTQYF.

The chain uses TRBV28 and TRBJ1-1; 9 bases align to TRBD1. The germline gives CDR1 MDHEN, CDR2 SYDVKM. The CDR3 is 11 amino acids. The V gene end was trimmed by 5 bases and the J gene end by 11 bases; junction bases not matched to a gene: 3. DNA for the CDR3: TGTGCCAGCAGTCTTGACAGGGGGGCTTTCTTT. This sequence encodes CASSLDRGAFF.

The V and J genes are TRBV28 and TRBJ2-2; 7 bases fit TRBD1. In germline, CDR1 is MDHEN, CDR2 SYDVKM. V dropped 6 bases and J dropped 2; count of bases not matched to a gene: 3. This CDR3 spans 14 amino acids. The CDR3 bases are TGTGCCAGCAGGACAGGGACAAACACCGGGGAGCTGTTTTTT. Translating gives CASRTGTNTGELFF.

The chain links TRBV6-1 to TRBJ2-2; TRBD1 agrees at 7 bases. Germline CDR1 MNHNS, CDR2 SASEGT. J gave up 0 bases and V 2 bases, and 3 bases lay outside the gene matches. This CDR3 is built from 16 residues. The chain's CDR3 is CASSEQGVSNTGELFF. The CDR3 region has the DNA TGTGCCAGCAGTGAACAGGGGGTATCGAACACCGGGGAGCTGTTTTTT.

The V call is TRBV5-6, the J call TRBJ1-4; D not certain. V gave up 5 bases and J gave up 5 bases, with 10 bases separating them. The CDR3 is 13 amino acids. Germline-derived CDR1 and CDR2 are SGHDT and YYEEEE. The DNA of the CDR3 is TGTGCCAGCAGGGAGGGCAACAATGAAAAACTGTTTTTT. Amino acids: CASREGNNEKLFF.

The genes are TRBV2 and TRBJ1-1; no firm D call. This CDR3 contains 14 residues. Germline CDR1 is SNHLY and CDR2 is FYNNEI. Trimming left V 4 bases short and J 7 bases short, with 16 bases between. The CDR3 sequence: CASSVAPDRGEAFF. In DNA, the CDR3 is TGTGCCAGCAGTGTGGCCCCAGATCGGGGTGAAGCTTTCTTT.

The chain carries TRBV18 and TRBJ2-3; 13 bases fit TRBD2. After removal of 5 bases from V and 1 base from J, the junction contained 3 bases not matched to a gene. The CDR3 is 16 residues long. In germline, CDR1 is KGHSH, CDR2 LQKENI. In nucleotides, the CDR3 is TGTGCCAGCTCATACGGGACTAGCGGGGGCACAGATACGCAGTATTTT. Amino acids: CASSYGTSGGTDTQYF.

The chain uses TRBV15 and TRBJ2-7; the D gene is possibly TRBD1 (6 bases). This CDR3 has 14 amino acids. Trimming left V 0 bases short and J 2 bases short, with 8 bases between. Germline V gene lookup returns CDR1 LNHNV and CDR2 YYDKDF (reference sequence). The CDR3 protein is CATSREQGAYEQYF. In DNA, the CDR3 is TGTGCCACCAGCAGAGAACAGGGTGCCTACGAGCAGTACTTC.

The genes are TRBV5-6 and TRBJ2-7, with a tentative D call TRBD1 (5 bases). The CDR3 length is 13 residues. Germline V gene sequence: CDR1 SGHDT, CDR2 YYEEEE. The V end lost 4 bases, the J end lost 9 bases, and 17 bases lay between the germline ends. CDR3 protein: CASSMGFTQGQYF. The CDR3 coding sequence is TGTGCCAGCAGCATGGGCTTCACCCAGGGGCAGTACTTC.

This rearrangement joins TRBV19 to TRBJ1-6; possible D gene TRBD1, 6 bases. Trimming removed 4 bases at V and 11 bases at J, with 15 bases between. The CDR3 extends over 14 amino acids. Germline V lookup: CDR1 LNHDA, CDR2 SQIVND (reference sequence). Here the CDR3 DNA reads TGTGCCAGTAGTAAACAGGGTTTGAGGACACCCCTCCACTTT. It is translated as CASSKQGLRTPLHF.

V and J are TRBV5-4 and TRBJ2-3; 8 positions match TRBD1. This CDR3 region has 14 residues. With 5 bases clipped from V and 4 bases from J, the junction kept 6 bases outside the gene matches. Germline loops: CDR1 SGHNT, CDR2 YYREEE (reference sequence). The CDR3 nucleotides read TGTGCCAGCAGAAACAACAGGGGGGCAGATACGCAGTATTTT. This sequence encodes CASRNNRGADTQYF.

This chain links TRBV2 with TRBJ2-4, with D possibly TRBD1 on 5 matching bases. V was shortened by 0 bases and J by 7 bases, with 13 bases between the two germline ends. Per the germline V gene, CDR1 is SNHLY and CDR2 is FYNNEI. The CDR3 totals 15 residues. The DNA for the CDR3 is TGTGCCAGCAGTGAAGCGATCCAGGGTCGTAACATTCAGTACTTC. It translates to CASSEAIQGRNIQYF. Supplemented by reference TRBV2 and TRBJ2-4, the full variable domain reads EPEVTQTPSHQVTQMGQEVILRCVPISNHLYFYWYRQILGQKVEFLVSFYNNEISEKSEIFDDQFSVERPDGSNFTLKIRSTKLEDSAMYFCASSEAIQGRNIQYFGAGTRLSVL.